This TCR beta chain was obtained from a study of pediatric ulcerative colitis. V lost 1 base to trimming and J lost 12 bases, with 10 bases between them. The CDR3 sequence is 12 residues long. Per the germline V gene, CDR1 is SGHDN and CDR2 is FVKESK. Sequencing was performed with immunoSEQ multiplex PCR; in TCRdb, only in-frame clones are kept and a portion is missing. The sample carries about 36,000 clones, roughly 80% recorded once. Sample: blood. J is TRBJ2-1 and V is TRBV14; TRBD2 might be the D (5 bases). The clonotype was recovered from a girl between 5 and 17 years old with moderate ulcerative colitis. The CDR3 protein is CASSQGIRGQFF. CDR3 bases: TGTGCCAGCAGCCAAGGAATACGGGGGCAGTTCTTC.